Described below is a single T cell receptor (beta chain) sequence and its context. Its antigen is not known. The data are from a study of T cell responses to AZD1222 COVID-19 vaccine. Here immunoSEQ multiplex PCR was the method, and the copy in TCRdb shows in-frame clones only, minus some. Of around 150,000 clones listed, 85% to 95% are singletons. V dropped 5 bases and J dropped 5 bases, with 13 bases sitting between them. This CDR3 region has 14 residues. In germline, CDR1 is MNHEY, CDR2 SMNVEV (reference sequence). General study points: A mostly white British donor set with more females was recruited, and clonal diversity was possibly underestimated. CD4 TCRs associated with vaccination spanned spike, dominating at 160-218 and 743-854.

This TCR was sampled from an adult in good health. Source: peripheral blood, taken on day 0 of AZD1222 vaccination. This chain connects TRBV27 to TRBJ1-5; D may be TRBD1 (6 bases). CDR3 region: CASSEAGQHQPQHF. The CDR3 DNA is TGTGCCAGCAGTGAGGCCGGACAGCATCAGCCCCAGCATTTT.